What follows describes a single T cell receptor beta chain. Its antigen is currently not known. No much larger clone exists at a distance of one base, and base qualities are not known. This sample was taken from a study of T cell responses to AZD1222 COVID-19 vaccine (dated by TCRdb to about 2021). Background for the entire study: TCR sequencing was performed for roughly 250 trial participants, of whom about 200 were given two doses of AZD1222 and approximately 25 were given two doses of MenACWY control vaccine. Trial participants were enrolled by age into 18-55, 56-69 and 70-plus year subgroups, with about 150, 27 and 61 TCR-sequenced participants respectively. Overall study outcomes, separate from this receptor: Vaccine-associated CD4 TCRs spanned the whole spike protein, with dominant responses in regions 160-218 and 743-854. Reportedly, close to half of the unique spike-specific TCRs recognized epitopes lying outside the regions that are mutated in the B.1.351 and B.1.1.7 variants. Because no samples from the day 14 peak response were available, repertoires could be characterized only after the peak T cell response. After two AZD1222 doses, both the breadth and the depth of spike-specific TCRs were significantly higher than at day 0 and than in MenACWY recipients. Conclusions about previously exposed vaccinees were limited because only six AZD1222 recipients were SARS-CoV-2 seropositive at baseline. The 56-69-year group was small, and its depth increase did not reach significance, likely because of low power. Participants were mostly white British and included more females than males, and it was suggested by the authors that clonal diversity may have been underestimated.

As encoded in the germline V gene (reference sequence), CDR1 is GTSNPN while CDR2 is SVGIG. V was cut back by 3 bases and J by 7 bases, leaving a gap of 12 bases between them. Spanning cysteine to phenylalanine, the CDR3 consists of 13 amino acids. Just the 39-base CDR3 DNA is kept, in frame starting at base 1. The sample's time point label, decoded: about 28 days (+/-7) after the second vaccine dose. AZD1222 recipients with second doses at about 4 weeks or about 12 weeks were pooled, because spike-specific TCR depth and breadth did not differ between schedules. Vaccinee samples came from UK trials COV001 and COV002, including a single-blind randomized controlled phase 2/3 trial of AZD1222 (ChAdOx1 nCoV-19) in healthy adults. Trial participant PBMC samples were collected at day 0 and day 28 after the second dose for TCRbeta chain sequencing. The CDR3 regions of human TCRbeta chains were subjected to immunosequencing. The original methods were these. TCRs in the repertoires were compared against a reference library of SARS-CoV-2-specific TCRs that had been generated with the MIRA antigen-specificity platform. Breadth meant the fraction of unique TCRs that were SARS-CoV-2-associated, whereas depth meant the fraction of total T cells that were SARS-CoV-2-associated. Using the MIRA data, every spike-specific TCR was mapped to the spike region that the TCR reacted to and assigned to either a CD4 or a CD8 class. Log10-transformed breadth and depth values were compared by one-way ANOVA with Sidak's multiple comparisons tests. Drawn from immuneACCESS, this table holds only the in-frame rearrangements with V and J called that TCRdb kept. Clones are partly lost; checked studies trace under half to an unresolved V gene and leave the rest unexplained. V and J calls and clone size are given by that table; D and trimming were obtained from the DNA. The sample has some 110,000 clones on record, 86% of them singletons. Of the sample, around 17% is held by the ten largest clones.

The sequence was collected from an adult who received the AZD1222 COVID-19 vaccine. The input for sequencing was peripheral blood, taken 28 days after the second AZD1222 dose. The chain couples TRBV30 to TRBJ2-2, and possibly TRBD2, on 5 matching bases. The nucleotide sequence reads as follows: TGTGCCTGGAGCAGAAACGGGAACGGGGAGCTGTTTTTT. It specifies CAWSRNGNGELFF. The variable domain in full, with residues beyond the CDR3 obtained from the reference TRBV30 and TRBJ2-2 genes, is SQTIHQWPATLVQPVGSPLSLECTVEGTSNPNLYWYRQAAGRGLQLLFYSVGIGQISSEVPQNLSASRPQDRQFILSSKKLLLSDSGFYLCAWSRNGNGELFFGEGSRLTVL.